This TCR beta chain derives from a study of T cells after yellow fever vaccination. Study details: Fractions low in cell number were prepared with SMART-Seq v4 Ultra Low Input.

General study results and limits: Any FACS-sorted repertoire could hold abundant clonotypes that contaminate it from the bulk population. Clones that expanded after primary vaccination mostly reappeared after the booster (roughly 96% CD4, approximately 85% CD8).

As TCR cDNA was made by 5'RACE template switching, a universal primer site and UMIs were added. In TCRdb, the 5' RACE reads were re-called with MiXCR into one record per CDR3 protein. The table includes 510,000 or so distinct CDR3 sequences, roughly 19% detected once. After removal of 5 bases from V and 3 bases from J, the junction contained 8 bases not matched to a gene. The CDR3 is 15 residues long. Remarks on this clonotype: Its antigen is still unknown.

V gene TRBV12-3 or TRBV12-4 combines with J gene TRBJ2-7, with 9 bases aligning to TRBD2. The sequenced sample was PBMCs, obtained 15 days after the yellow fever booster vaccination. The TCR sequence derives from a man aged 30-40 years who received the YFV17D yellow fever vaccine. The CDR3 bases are TGTGCCAGCAGTAATGAGGGACTAGCCAGCTACGAGCAGTACTTC. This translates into CASSNEGLASYEQYF.